Sequencing of this T cell receptor beta chain was carried out in a study of cytomegalovirus exposure and HLA in healthy donors. Primers included in the PCR were 60 Vbeta and 13 Jbeta primers. Assay used: immunoSEQ multiplex PCR; TCRdb lists only in-frame clones, some missing. The profile shows about 54,000 clones, approximately 82% of them singletons. Trimming cost V 6 bases and J 4 bases; bases outside gene matches: 13. The CDR3 covers 15 residues. Germline CDR1 is SQVTM and CDR2 is ANQGSEA. The chain has TRBV29-1 and TRBJ2-3; 7 bases are a match to TRBD2. Sequencing was carried out using PBMCs. This receptor was obtained from a woman younger than 30 in good health and CMV-seronegative. Written as DNA, the CDR3 is TGCAGCGTCCGCGGGCAGGATCGGGGGGCAGATACGCAGTATTTT. Its translation is CSVRGQDRGADTQYF.